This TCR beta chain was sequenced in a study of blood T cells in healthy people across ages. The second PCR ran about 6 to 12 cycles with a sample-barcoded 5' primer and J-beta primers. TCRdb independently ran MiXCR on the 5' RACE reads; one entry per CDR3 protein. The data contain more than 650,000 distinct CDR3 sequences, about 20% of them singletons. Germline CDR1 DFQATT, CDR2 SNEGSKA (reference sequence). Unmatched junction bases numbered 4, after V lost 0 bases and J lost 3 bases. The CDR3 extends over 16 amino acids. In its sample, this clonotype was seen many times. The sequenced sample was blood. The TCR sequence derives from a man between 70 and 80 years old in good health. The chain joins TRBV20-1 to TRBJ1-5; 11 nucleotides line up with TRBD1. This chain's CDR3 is CSARDGQGANNQPQHF. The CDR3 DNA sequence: TGCAGTGCTAGAGATGGACAGGGGGCGAACAATCAGCCCCAGCATTTT.